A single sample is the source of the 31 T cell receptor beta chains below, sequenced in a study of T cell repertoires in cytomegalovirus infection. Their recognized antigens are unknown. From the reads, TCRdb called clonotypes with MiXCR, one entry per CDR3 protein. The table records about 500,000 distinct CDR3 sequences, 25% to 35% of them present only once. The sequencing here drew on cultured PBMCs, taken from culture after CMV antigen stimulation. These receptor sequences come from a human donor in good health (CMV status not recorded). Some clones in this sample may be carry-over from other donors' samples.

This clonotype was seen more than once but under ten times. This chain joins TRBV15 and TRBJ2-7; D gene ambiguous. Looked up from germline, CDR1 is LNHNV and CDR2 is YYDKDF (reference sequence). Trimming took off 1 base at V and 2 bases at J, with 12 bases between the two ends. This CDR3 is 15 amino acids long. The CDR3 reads CATSRVMGTAYEQYF. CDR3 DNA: TGTGCCACCAGCAGAGTCATGGGAACGGCCTACGAGCAGTACTTC.

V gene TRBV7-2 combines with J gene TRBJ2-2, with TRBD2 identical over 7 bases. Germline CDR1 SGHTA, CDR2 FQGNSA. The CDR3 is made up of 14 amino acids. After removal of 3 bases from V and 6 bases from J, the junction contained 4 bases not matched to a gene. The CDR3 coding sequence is TGTGCCAGCAGCTTGTGGACTAGTTCCGGGGAGCTGTTTTTT. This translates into CASSLWTSSGELFF.

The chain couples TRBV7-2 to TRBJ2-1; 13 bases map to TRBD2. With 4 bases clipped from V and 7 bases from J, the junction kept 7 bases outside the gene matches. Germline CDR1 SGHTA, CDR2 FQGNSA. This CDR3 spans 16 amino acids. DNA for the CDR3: TGTGCCAGCAGCTCCGAACTAGCGGGAGGGCGGAATGAGCAGTTCTTC. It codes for CASSSELAGGRNEQFF. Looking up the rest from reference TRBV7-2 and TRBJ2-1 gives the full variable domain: GAGVSQSPSNKVTEKGKDVELRCDPISGHTALYWYRQSLGQGLEFLIYFQGNSAPDKSGLPSDRFSAERTGGSVSTLTIQRTQQEDSAVYLCASSSELAGGRNEQFFGPGTRLTVL.

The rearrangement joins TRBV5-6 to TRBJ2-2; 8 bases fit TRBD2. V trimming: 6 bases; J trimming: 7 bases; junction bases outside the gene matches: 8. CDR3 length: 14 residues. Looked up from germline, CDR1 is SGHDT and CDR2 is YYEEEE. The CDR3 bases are TGTGCCAGCACCTCGGGACTAGTTGGCGGGGAGCTGTTTTTT. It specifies CASTSGLVGGELFF.

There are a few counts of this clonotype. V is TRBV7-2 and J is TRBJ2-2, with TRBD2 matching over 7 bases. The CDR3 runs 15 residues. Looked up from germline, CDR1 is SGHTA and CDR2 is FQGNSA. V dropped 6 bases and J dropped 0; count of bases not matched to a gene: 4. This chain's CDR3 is CASRPGLPNTGELFF. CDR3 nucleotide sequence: TGTGCCAGCAGGCCGGGACTACCGAACACCGGGGAGCTGTTTTTT.

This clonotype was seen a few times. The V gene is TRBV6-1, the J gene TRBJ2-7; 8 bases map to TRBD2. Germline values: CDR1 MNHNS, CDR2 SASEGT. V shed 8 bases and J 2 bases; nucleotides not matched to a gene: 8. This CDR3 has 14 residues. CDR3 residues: CASQTVGGAYEQYV. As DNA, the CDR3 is TGTGCCAGCCAAACCGTCGGGGGGGCCTACGAGCAGTACGTC.

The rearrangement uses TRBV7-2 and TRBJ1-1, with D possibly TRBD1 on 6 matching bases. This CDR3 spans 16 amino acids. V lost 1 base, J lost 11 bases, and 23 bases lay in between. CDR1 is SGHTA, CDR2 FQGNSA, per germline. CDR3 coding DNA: TGTGCCAGCAGCTTAGAATCTCAGGGGCCTGGCGAAGGGGCTTTCTTT. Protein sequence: CASSLESQGPGEGAFF.

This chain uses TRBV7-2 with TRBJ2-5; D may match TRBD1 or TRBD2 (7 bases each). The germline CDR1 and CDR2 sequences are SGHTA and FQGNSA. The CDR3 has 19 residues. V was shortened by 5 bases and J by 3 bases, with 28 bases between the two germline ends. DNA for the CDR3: TGTGCCAGCAGCCCGATTCCCTGGCAGGGGGGGGCCCAAGAAGAGACCCAGTACTTC. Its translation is CASSPIPWQGGAQEETQYF.

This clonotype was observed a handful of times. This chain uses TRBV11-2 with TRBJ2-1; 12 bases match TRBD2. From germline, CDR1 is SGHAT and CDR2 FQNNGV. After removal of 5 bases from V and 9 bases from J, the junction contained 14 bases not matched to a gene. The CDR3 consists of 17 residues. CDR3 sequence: CASSPRTRLAGVVEQFF. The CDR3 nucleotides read TGTGCCAGCAGCCCAAGGACCAGACTAGCGGGAGTGGTTGAGCAGTTCTTC.

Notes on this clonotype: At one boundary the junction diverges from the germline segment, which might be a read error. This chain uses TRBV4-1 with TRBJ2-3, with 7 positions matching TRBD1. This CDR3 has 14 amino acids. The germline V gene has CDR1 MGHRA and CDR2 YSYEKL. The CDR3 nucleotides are TGTGCCAGCAGCCAAGAAACAGGGGCAGATACGCAGTATTTT. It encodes CASSQETGADTQYF.

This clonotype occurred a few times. Here the CDR3 DNA reads TGTGCCAGCAGCTTGGAACAGACTTCGTTTGGCTACACCTTC. Amino acid sequence: CASSLEQTSFGYTF. The V call is TRBV5-6, the J call TRBJ1-2; D is uncertain. The CDR3 runs to 14 residues. CDR1 is SGHDT, CDR2 YYEEEE, per germline. Deletions cut 0 bases from V and 7 bases from J, with 13 bases between.

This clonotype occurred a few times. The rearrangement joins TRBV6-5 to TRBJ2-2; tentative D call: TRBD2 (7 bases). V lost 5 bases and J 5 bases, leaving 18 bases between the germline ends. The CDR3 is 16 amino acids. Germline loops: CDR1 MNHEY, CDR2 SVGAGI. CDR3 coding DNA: TGTGCCAGCAGTCACGGTTGGGGGCGGGAGACCGGGGAGCTGTTTTTT. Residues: CASSHGWGRETGELFF.

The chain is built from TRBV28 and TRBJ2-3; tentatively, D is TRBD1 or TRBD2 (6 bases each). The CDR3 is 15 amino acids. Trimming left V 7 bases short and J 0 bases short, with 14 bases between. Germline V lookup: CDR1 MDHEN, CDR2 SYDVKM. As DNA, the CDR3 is TGTGCCAGCAATCTAGGGGGAGGCAGCACAGATACGCAGTATTTT. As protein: CASNLGGGSTDTQYF.

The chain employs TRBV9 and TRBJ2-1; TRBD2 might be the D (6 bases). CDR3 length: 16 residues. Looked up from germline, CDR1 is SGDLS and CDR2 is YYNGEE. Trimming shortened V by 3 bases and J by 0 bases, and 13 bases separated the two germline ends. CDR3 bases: TGTGCCAGCAGCGCCGAGGGACTGAGCTCCTACAATGAGCAGTTCTTC. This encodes CASSAEGLSSYNEQFF.

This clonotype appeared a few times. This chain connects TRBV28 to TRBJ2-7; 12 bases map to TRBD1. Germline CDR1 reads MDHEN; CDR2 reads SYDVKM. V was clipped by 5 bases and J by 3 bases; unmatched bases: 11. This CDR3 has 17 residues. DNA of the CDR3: TGTGCCAGCAGTCCTCACGCCGGGACAGGGGGCCTCTACGAGCAGTACTTC. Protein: CASSPHAGTGGLYEQYF.

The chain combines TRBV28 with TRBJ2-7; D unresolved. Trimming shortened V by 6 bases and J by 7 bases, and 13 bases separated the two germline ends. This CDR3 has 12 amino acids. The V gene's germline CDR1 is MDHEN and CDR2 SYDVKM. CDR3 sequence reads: CASSTEPLEQYF. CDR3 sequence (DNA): TGTGCCAGCAGCACGGAACCCTTAGAGCAGTACTTC.

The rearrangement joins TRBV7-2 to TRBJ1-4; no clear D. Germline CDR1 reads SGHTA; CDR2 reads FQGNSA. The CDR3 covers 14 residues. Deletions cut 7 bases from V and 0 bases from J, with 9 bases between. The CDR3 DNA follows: TGTGCCAGCACCACGGAGGCAACTAATGAAAAACTGTTTTTT. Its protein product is CASTTEATNEKLFF.

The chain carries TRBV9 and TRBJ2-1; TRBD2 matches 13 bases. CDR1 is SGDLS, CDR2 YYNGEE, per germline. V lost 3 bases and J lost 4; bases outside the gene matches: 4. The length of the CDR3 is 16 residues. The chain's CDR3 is CASSARTSGGYNEQFF. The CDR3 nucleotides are TGTGCCAGCAGCGCTCGGACTAGCGGGGGTTACAATGAGCAGTTCTTC. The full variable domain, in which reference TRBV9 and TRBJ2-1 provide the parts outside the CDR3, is DSGVTQTPKHLITATGQRVTLRCSPRSGDLSVYWYQQSLDQGLQFLIQYYNGEERAKGNILERFSAQQFPDLHSELNLSSLELGDSALYFCASSARTSGGYNEQFFGPGTRLTVL.

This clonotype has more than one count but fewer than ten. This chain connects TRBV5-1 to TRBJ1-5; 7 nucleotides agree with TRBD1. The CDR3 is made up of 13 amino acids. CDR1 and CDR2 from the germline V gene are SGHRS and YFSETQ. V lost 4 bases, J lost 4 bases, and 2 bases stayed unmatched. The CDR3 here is CASSQGQNQPQHF. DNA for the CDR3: TGCGCCAGCAGCCAGGGACAGAATCAGCCCCAGCATTTT. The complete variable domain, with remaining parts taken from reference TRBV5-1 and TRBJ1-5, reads KAGVTQTPRYLIKTRGQQVTLSCSPISGHRSVSWYQQTPGQGLQFLFEYFSETQRNKGNFPGRFSGRQFSNSRSEMNVSTLELGDSALYLCASSQGQNQPQHFGDGTRLSIL.

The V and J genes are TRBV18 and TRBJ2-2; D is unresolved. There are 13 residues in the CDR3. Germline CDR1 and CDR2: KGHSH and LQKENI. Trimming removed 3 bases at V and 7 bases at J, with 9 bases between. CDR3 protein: CASSPGDGGELFF. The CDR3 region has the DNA TGTGCCAGCTCACCGGGCGATGGCGGGGAGCTGTTTTTT.

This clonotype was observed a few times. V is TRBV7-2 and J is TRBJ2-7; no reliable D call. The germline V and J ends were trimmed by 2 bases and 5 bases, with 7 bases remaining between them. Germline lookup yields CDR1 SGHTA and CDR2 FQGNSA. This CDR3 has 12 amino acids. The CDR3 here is CASSLRAHEQYF. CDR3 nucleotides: TGTGCCAGCAGCTTACGGGCCCACGAGCAGTACTTC.

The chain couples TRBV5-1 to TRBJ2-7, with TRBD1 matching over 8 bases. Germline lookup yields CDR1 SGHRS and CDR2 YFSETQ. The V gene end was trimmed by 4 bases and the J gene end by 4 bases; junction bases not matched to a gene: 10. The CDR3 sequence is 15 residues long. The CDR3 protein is CASSKTGTGKYEQYF. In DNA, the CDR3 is TGCGCCAGCAGCAAAACCGGGACAGGAAAATACGAGCAGTACTTC.

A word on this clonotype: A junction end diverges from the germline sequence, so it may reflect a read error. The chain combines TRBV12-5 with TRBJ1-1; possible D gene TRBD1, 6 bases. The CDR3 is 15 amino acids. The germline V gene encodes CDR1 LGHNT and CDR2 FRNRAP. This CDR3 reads CASVLAQGLNTEAFF. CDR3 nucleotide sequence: TGTGCTAGTGTTTTGGCTCAGGGGCTGAACACTGAAGCTTTCTTT.

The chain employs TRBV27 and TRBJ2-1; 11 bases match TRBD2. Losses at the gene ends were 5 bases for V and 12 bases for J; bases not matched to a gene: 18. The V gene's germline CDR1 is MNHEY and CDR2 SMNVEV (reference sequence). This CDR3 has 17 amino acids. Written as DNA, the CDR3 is TGTGCCAGCAGTGGGACTAGCGGCCATCCCCAAACAACTCGGCAGTTCTTC. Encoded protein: CASSGTSGHPQTTRQFF.

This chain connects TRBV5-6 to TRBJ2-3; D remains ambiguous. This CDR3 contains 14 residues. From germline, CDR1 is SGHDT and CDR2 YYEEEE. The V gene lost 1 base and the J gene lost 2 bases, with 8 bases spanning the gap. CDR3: CASSLSQITDTQYF. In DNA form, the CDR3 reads TGTGCCAGCAGCTTGTCTCAGATCACAGATACGCAGTATTTT.

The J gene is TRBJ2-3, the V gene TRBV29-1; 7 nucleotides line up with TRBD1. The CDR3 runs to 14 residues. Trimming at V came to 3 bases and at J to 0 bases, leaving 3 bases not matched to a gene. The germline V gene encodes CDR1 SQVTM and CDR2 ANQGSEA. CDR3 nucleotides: TGCAGCGTTGACGAGGGGGCAAGCACAGATACGCAGTATTTT. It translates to CSVDEGASTDTQYF.

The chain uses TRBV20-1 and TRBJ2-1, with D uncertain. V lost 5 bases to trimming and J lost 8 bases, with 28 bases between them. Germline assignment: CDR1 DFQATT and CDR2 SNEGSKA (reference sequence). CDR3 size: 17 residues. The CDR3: CSALDYTLSLSGDEQFF. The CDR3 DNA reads TGCAGTGCTCTGGATTACACCCTTTCCTTATCTGGGGATGAGCAGTTCTTC.

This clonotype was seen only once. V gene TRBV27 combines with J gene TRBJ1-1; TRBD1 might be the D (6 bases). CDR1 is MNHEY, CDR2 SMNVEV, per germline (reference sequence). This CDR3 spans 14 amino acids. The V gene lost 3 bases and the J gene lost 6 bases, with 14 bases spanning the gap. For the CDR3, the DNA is TGTGCCAGCAGTTTTGGGGGGCGCTTGGCTGAAGCTTTCTTT. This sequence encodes CASSFGGRLAEAFF.

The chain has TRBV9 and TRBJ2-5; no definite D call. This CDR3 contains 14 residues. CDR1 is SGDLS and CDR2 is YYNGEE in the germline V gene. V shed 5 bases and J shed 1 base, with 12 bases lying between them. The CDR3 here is CASSASGFQETQYF. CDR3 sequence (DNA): TGTGCCAGCAGTGCCAGTGGTTTCCAAGAGACCCAGTACTTC.

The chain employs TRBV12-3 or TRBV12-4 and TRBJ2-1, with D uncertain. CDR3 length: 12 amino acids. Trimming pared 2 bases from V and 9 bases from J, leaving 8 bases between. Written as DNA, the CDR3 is TGTGCCAGCAGTTTATTAGAAAGTGAGCAGTTCTTC. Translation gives CASSLLESEQFF.

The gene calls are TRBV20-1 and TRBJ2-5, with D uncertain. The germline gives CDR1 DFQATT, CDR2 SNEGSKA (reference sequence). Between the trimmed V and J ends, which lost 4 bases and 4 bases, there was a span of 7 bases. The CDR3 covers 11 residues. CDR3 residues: CSAKYVETQYF. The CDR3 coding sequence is TGCAGTGCTAAATACGTAGAGACCCAGTACTTC.